Presented here are 5 T cell receptor beta chains from one specimen sequenced in a study of pediatric ulcerative colitis. Generated by immunoSEQ multiplex PCR, the TCRdb table keeps only in-frame clones and is missing some. The data hold 30,000 to 40,000 clones, with about 81% observed a single time. One to two pinch biopsies were taken from the rectum during colonoscopy. Material for sequencing was gut tissue. Source of these receptors: a boy younger than 18 with mild ulcerative colitis.

The chain combines TRBV11-1 with TRBJ2-2; D not certain. V gave up 3 bases and J gave up 4 bases, with 6 bases separating them. From germline, CDR1 is SGHAT and CDR2 FQDESV (reference sequence). This CDR3 spans 13 amino acids. The CDR3 DNA is TGTGCCAGCAGCTTCGCGGTCACCGGGGAGCTGTTTTTT. As protein: CASSFAVTGELFF.

V usage is TRBV6-1 and J usage is TRBJ2-1; D could derive from TRBD1 or TRBD2 (5 bases each). Germline CDR1 MNHNS, CDR2 SASEGT. Deletions cut 7 bases from V and 5 bases from J, with 15 bases between. The CDR3 has 14 residues. CDR3 amino acids: CASTGDETDNEQFF. The DNA of the CDR3 is TGTGCCAGCACCGGGGACGAAACCGACAATGAGCAGTTCTTC.

The chain is built from TRBV2 and TRBJ2-1, with D unclear. The germline CDR1 and CDR2 sequences are SNHLY and FYNNEI. The CDR3 loop spans 14 amino acids. V shed 0 bases and J shed 2 bases, with 5 bases lying between them. CDR3 residues: CASSEATTYNEQFF. Here the CDR3 DNA reads TGTGCCAGCAGTGAAGCCACCACCTACAATGAGCAGTTCTTC.

The chain links TRBV5-4 to TRBJ2-7; no firm D call. Germline lookup yields CDR1 SGHNT and CDR2 YYREEE (reference sequence). The V and J ends lost 2 bases and 4 bases respectively, with 19 bases between them. This CDR3 is built from 16 residues. CDR3 nucleotide sequence: TGTGCCAGCAGCTTAGTCCCCGCTGGGATAGGTTACGAGCAGTACTTC. Translated: CASSLVPAGIGYEQYF.

J is TRBJ2-7 and V is TRBV18; no firm D call. The germline V gene has CDR1 KGHSH and CDR2 LQKENI. Trimming took 0 bases from V and 3 from J, leaving 6 bases between them. The CDR3 totals 13 residues. CDR3 loop: CASSPPPGYEQYF. The CDR3 nucleotides read TGTGCCAGCTCACCACCGCCAGGCTACGAGCAGTACTTC.